This TCR beta chain was sequenced in a study of radiation and T cells in renal cell carcinoma. Whole-study context: Nephrectomy followed 15 Gy stereotactic body radiation by 4 weeks.

About this clone itself: Its antigen is not identified.

Findings and caveats of the study: In blood, top tumor clones expanded by 2 weeks, shrinking by 4.

This sample's time point: baseline pretreatment blood. Treatment here: 15 Gy SBRT to primary tumor, nephrectomy 4 weeks later. Libraries were prepared by immunoSEQ multiplex PCR; TCRdb keeps only in-frame clonotypes and omits some of them. The sample holds around 94,000 clones, 75% to 90% seen once. The CDR3 extends over 14 amino acids. V lost 6 bases and J lost 8; bases outside the gene matches: 8. Looked up from germline, CDR1 is SGHRS and CDR2 is YFSETQ. The sequence was collected from a man aged 50 or older with renal cell carcinoma. The sample in question was blood, obtained from a patient whose treatment included radiotherapy and nephrectomy. This chain uses TRBV5-1 with TRBJ1-4; 9 nucleotides line up with TRBD1. The CDR3 nucleotides are TGCGCCAGCAACCCGACAGGGGGAGGGGAAAAACTGTTTTTT. Protein sequence: CASNPTGGGEKLFF.